This TCR beta chain originates from a study of blood T cell repertoires in COVID-19. Measured with immunoSEQ multiplex PCR; TCRdb has only the in-frame clones, and not every one. The data contain about 280,000 clones, roughly 90% of them singletons. From germline, CDR1 is MRHNA and CDR2 SNTAGT. CDR3 length equals 13 residues. Trimming cost V 3 bases and J 4 bases, with 9 bases left between them. The count of this clone is one. Sequenced: peripheral blood. The chain joins TRBV6-4 to TRBJ1-1; a weak D match, TRBD1 (6 bases). This receptor was identified in a man in his forties with acute or convalescent COVID-19. The CDR3 spells CASSEQGGTEAFF. In DNA, the CDR3 is TGTGCCAGCAGTGAACAGGGCGGCACTGAAGCTTTCTTT.